This is a list of T cell receptor beta chains from one sample in a study of blood T cell repertoires in COVID-19. The assay was immunoSEQ multiplex PCR, and TCRdb's table has in-frame clones only and misses some. In the table there are about 220,000 clones, less than 85% of which are singletons. Input material: peripheral blood. The receptors were gathered from a woman older than 75 with acute or convalescent COVID-19. CDR3s include the opening cysteine and the closing phenylalanine or tryptophan. D genes are given only for firm matches. Clone sizes are given selectively: once, few, many, or a class where the clone is expanded.

clone size: once
J gene: TRBJ2-5
V gene: TRBV11-2
D gene: TRBD2
CDR3 DNA: TGTGCCAGCAGCTTAGGGGTAGCGGGGCCCCAAGAGACCCAGTACTTC
CDR3 protein: CASSLGVAGPQETQYF

clone size: NA
J gene: TRBJ2-3
V gene: TRBV7-3
D gene: TRBD1
CDR3 DNA: TGTGCCAGCAGCTCGACAGGGGAAGGCACAGATACGCAGTATTTT
CDR3 protein: CASSSTGEGTDTQYF

clone size: NA
J gene: TRBJ2-1
V gene: TRBV6-5
D gene: NA
CDR3 DNA: TGTGCCAGCAGCCCATGGGTGGGAGGCTACAATGAGCAGTTCTTC
CDR3 protein: CASSPWVGGYNEQFF

clone size: NA
J gene: TRBJ1-5
V gene: TRBV6-2/TRBV6-3
D gene: NA
CDR3 DNA: TGTGCCAGCAGCCCAAGGTTGAGGCTTAGCAATCAGCCCCAGCATTTT
CDR3 protein: CASSPRLRLSNQPQHF

clone size: NA
J gene: TRBJ1-1
V gene: TRBV19
D gene: NA
CDR3 DNA: TGTGCCAGTAGTATAAGGGACACTCCCCCGGGGGCTTTCTTT
CDR3 protein: CASSIRDTPPGAFF

clone size: NA
J gene: TRBJ1-1
V gene: TRBV2
D gene: TRBD1
CDR3 DNA: TGTGCCAGCCGCCAAACAGGGGACACTGAAGCTTTCTTT
CDR3 protein: CASRQTGDTEAFF

clone size: NA
J gene: TRBJ2-1
V gene: TRBV5-1
D gene: TRBD1
CDR3 DNA: TGCGCCAGCAGCAGATCCGGGACAGGCGGAAATGAGCAGTTCTTC
CDR3 protein: CASSRSGTGGNEQFF

clone size: NA
J gene: TRBJ2-1
V gene: TRBV21-1
D gene: NA
CDR3 DNA: TGTGCCAGCAGCAAACGGTGGGACAGGGGTTATGGAAATGAGCAGTTCTTC
CDR3 protein: CASSKRWDRGYGNEQFF

clone size: NA
J gene: TRBJ1-4
V gene: TRBV14
D gene: TRBD1
CDR3 DNA: TGTGCCAGCAGACAGGGGGGGACGACTAATGAAAAACTGTTTTTT
CDR3 protein: CASRQGGTTNEKLFF

clone size: once
J gene: TRBJ1-2
V gene: TRBV6-2/TRBV6-3
D gene: NA
CDR3 DNA: TGTGCCAGCAGTCAACCTCTGGGCTCTAACTATGGCTACACCTTC
CDR3 protein: CASSQPLGSNYGYTF

clone size: NA
J gene: TRBJ2-7
V gene: TRBV5-1
D gene: NA
CDR3 DNA: TGCGCCAGCAGCATACAGGTTACCGGCTACGAGCAGTACTTC
CDR3 protein: CASSIQVTGYEQYF

clone size: NA
J gene: TRBJ1-5
V gene: TRBV6-2/TRBV6-3
D gene: NA
CDR3 DNA: TGTGCCAGCAGTAATGCCCGGGAGGGGCCCCAGCATTTT
CDR3 protein: CASSNAREGPQHF

clone size: few
J gene: TRBJ1-2
V gene: TRBV5-4
D gene: NA
CDR3 DNA: TGTGCCAGCAGCTCTCGAAAGCTCTCTGTTGGCTACACCTTC
CDR3 protein: CASSSRKLSVGYTF

clone size: NA
J gene: TRBJ1-5
V gene: TRBV18
D gene: NA
CDR3 DNA: TGTGCCAGCTCACCATCGGGGGGCAATCAGCCCCAGCATTTT
CDR3 protein: CASSPSGGNQPQHF

clone size: NA
J gene: TRBJ1-5
V gene: TRBV27
D gene: TRBD1
CDR3 DNA: TGTGCCAGCAGTTTAACAGGGGCGGGTGGCAATCAGCCCCAGCATTTT
CDR3 protein: CASSLTGAGGNQPQHF

clone size: NA
J gene: TRBJ1-6
V gene: TRBV19
D gene: NA
CDR3 DNA: TGTGCCAGTAGTATAGGGGGGACTTCCAGCTGGCGACCCCTCCACTTT
CDR3 protein: CASSIGGTSSWRPLHF

clone size: NA
J gene: TRBJ1-4
V gene: TRBV11-2
D gene: TRBD1
CDR3 DNA: TGTGCCAGCAGATCCACAGGGGGCTCCTTCACAGGTCATGAAAAACTGTTTTTT
CDR3 protein: CASRSTGGSFTGHEKLFF

clone size: NA
J gene: TRBJ1-1
V gene: TRBV7-2
D gene: NA
CDR3 DNA: TGTGCCAGCAGCCAGCGTACAGGTTCGGGCGAAGCTTTCTTT
CDR3 protein: CASSQRTGSGEAFF

clone size: NA
J gene: TRBJ1-5
V gene: TRBV7-2
D gene: NA
CDR3 DNA: TGTGCCAGCAGCTTAGGGGTCGGGCAGCCCCAGCATTTT
CDR3 protein: CASSLGVGQPQHF

clone size: NA
J gene: TRBJ1-1
V gene: TRBV7-9
D gene: TRBD1
CDR3 DNA: TGTGCCAGCAGCTCCACAGGGGAGGTTAGTGAAGCTTTCTTT
CDR3 protein: CASSSTGEVSEAFF

clone size: NA
J gene: TRBJ1-4
V gene: TRBV7-9
D gene: NA
CDR3 DNA: TGTGCCAGCAGCGGGCTGCAGGGTGAAAAACTGTTTTTT
CDR3 protein: CASSGLQGEKLFF

clone size: NA
J gene: TRBJ2-1
V gene: TRBV18
D gene: TRBD2
CDR3 DNA: TGTGCCAGCTCACCACCTTCCGGGGGGGCCTACAATGAGCAGTTCTTC
CDR3 protein: CASSPPSGGAYNEQFF

clone size: NA
J gene: TRBJ1-1
V gene: TRBV11-3
D gene: TRBD1
CDR3 DNA: TGTGCCAGCAGAACACAGGGGGCGACTGAAGCTTTCTTT
CDR3 protein: CASRTQGATEAFF